This T cell receptor beta chain was identified in a study of T cell responses to AZD1222 COVID-19 vaccine (dated by TCRdb to the early 2020s). Study-wide context: TCR sequencing was performed for 230 to 250 trial participants, of whom 207 were given two doses of AZD1222 and around 26 were given two doses of MenACWY control vaccine. Enrollment into the trials was organized by age into subgroups of 18-55, 56-69 and 70-plus years, and those subgroups contained approximately 150, 30 and 60 TCR-sequenced participants, respectively. Study-wide findings and limitations: Participants were mostly white British, with more females than males. The authors suggested clonal diversity may have been underestimated. After two AZD1222 doses, both the breadth and the depth of spike-specific TCRs were significantly higher than at day 0 and than in MenACWY recipients. Reportedly, almost half of the unique spike-specific TCRs recognized epitopes lying outside the regions that are mutated in the B.1.351 and B.1.1.7 variants. In the small 56-69-year group, the increase in depth fell short of significance, most likely because of low power. Conclusions about previously exposed vaccinees were limited because only 5 or 6 AZD1222 recipients were SARS-CoV-2 seropositive at baseline. The whole spike protein was spanned by vaccine-associated CD4 TCRs, and dominant responses were seen in regions 160-218 and 743-854. Because no samples from the day 14 peak response were available, repertoires could be characterized only after the peak T cell response.

Worth noting for this clone: This clone's antigen is unknown. No much larger clone exists at a distance of one base, and base qualities are not known.

The CDR3 regions of human TCRbeta chains were analyzed by immunosequencing. In the paper's pipeline: Repertoire TCRs were matched against a reference library of SARS-CoV-2-specific TCRs generated with the MIRA antigen-specificity platform. Breadth meant the fraction of unique TCRs that were SARS-CoV-2-associated, whereas depth meant the fraction of total T cells that were SARS-CoV-2-associated. Each spike-specific TCR was assigned to its reactive spike region and to a CD4 or CD8 class using the MIRA data. Log10-transformed breadth and depth values were compared by one-way ANOVA with Sidak's multiple comparisons tests. The clones in this table, taken by TCRdb from immuneACCESS, are in-frame only. Not every clone is retained; where verified, under half of the shortfall comes from an unresolved V gene, and the cause of the rest is unknown. From that table come the V and J calls and clone size; the DNA was used to work out D and trimming. The sample records some 190,000 clones, approximately 94% of which are singletons. 1.5% to 2% of the sample goes to the ten largest clones.

Interpreted using the paper, the time point label stands for: about 28 days (+/-7) after the second vaccine dose. The label giving this sample's treatment or condition can be read as: meningococcal conjugate vaccine given as trial control. Samples from vaccinated people were obtained from the UK trials COV001 and COV002, which included a single-blind randomized controlled phase 2/3 trial of AZD1222 (ChAdOx1 nCoV-19) in healthy adults. Trial participant PBMC samples were collected at day 0 and day 28 after the second dose for TCRbeta chain sequencing. The material was peripheral blood, obtained 28 days after the second dose of the MenACWY control vaccine. The sequence was obtained from an adult who received the MenACWY meningococcal vaccine as a control.

The CDR3 loop reads CASRLAAQETQYF. The nucleotides read TGTGCCAGCCGCCTAGCGGCCCAAGAGACCCAGTACTTC. The chain is made from TRBV6-5 and TRBJ2-5; TRBD2 fits 7 bases in the junction. Inclusive of the bounding cysteine and phenylalanine, the CDR3 is 13 residues long. Solely the CDR3 DNA is kept, with 39 bases framed from the first base. After removal of 8 bases from V and 1 base from J, the junction retains 4 bases not matched to a gene. The germline V gene gives CDR1 as MNHEY and CDR2 as SVGAGI.